Following are 23 T cell receptor beta chains from one sample sequenced in a study of post-analysis software for immune sequencing data. cDNA libraries of TCR beta carried unique molecular identifiers. TCRdb redid the calling of the PCR reads with MiXCR, one entry per CDR3 protein. The sample has about 540,000 distinct CDR3 sequences, 34% seen once. Findings and limits, study-wide: Four or five TRBV segments were more frequent in patients than controls; TRBV5-6, TRBV5-1 and TRBV20-1 belonged to this group.

Antigen specificity for these receptors is unknown. The material sequenced was blood. The receptors stem from a girl younger than 18 with multiple sclerosis.

The chain has TRBV7-6 and TRBJ1-5, with D possibly TRBD1 on 5 matching bases. The V end lost 6 bases, the J end lost 6 bases, and 18 bases lay between the germline ends. Germline V gene sequence: CDR1 SGHVS, CDR2 FNYEAQ. This CDR3 has 15 residues. The CDR3 DNA reads as TGTGCCAGCAGTCCACGGGCAGGGTTTGGTCAGCCCCAGCATTTT. Its protein product is CASSPRAGFGQPQHF. Together with reference TRBV7-6 and TRBJ1-5, the CDR3 gives the full variable domain: GAGVSQSPRYKVTKRGQDVALRCDPISGHVSLYWYRQALGQGPEFLTYFNYEAQQDKSGLPNDRFSAERPEGSISTLTIQRTEQRDSAMYRCASSPRAGFGQPQHFGDGTRLSIL.

This clonotype has ten or more counts. The chain is built from TRBV18 and TRBJ2-7; a possible D gene is TRBD1 (5 bases). From germline, CDR1 is KGHSH and CDR2 LQKENI. The CDR3 contains 14 residues. Trimming shortened V by 3 bases and J by 2 bases, and 11 bases separated the two germline ends. CDR3 sequence: CASSPGPNTYEQYF. CDR3 sequence (DNA): TGTGCCAGCTCACCGGGGCCCAACACCTACGAGCAGTACTTC. The full variable domain, rest sourced from reference TRBV18 and TRBJ2-7, is NAGVMQNPRHLVRRRGQEARLRCSPMKGHSHVYWYRQLPEEGLKFMVYLQKENIIDESGMPKERFSAEFPKEGPSILRIQQVVRGDSAAYFCASSPGPNTYEQYFGPGTRLTVT.

This clonotype was detected only a few times. CDR3 DNA sequence: TGCGCCAGCAGCCAGGAGAAGGGGGGGCAACGGTATGGCTACACCTTC. It specifies CASSQEKGGQRYGYTF. The chain recombines TRBV5-1 with TRBJ1-2; D might be TRBD1 (6 bases). The CDR3 covers 16 residues. Germline CDR1 is SGHRS and CDR2 is YFSETQ. V was clipped by 4 bases and J by 5 bases, with 21 bases between them.

The rearrangement links TRBV3-1 to TRBJ2-5; possibly TRBD1 or TRBD2 for D (5 bases each). V was cut by 1 base and J by 5 bases, with 11 bases left in between. The CDR3 sequence is 14 residues long. Germline V gene data show CDR1 as LGHDT and CDR2 as YNNKEL (reference sequence). The CDR3 here is CASSQAEGWETQYF. The CDR3 DNA follows: TGTGCCAGCAGCCAAGCAGAGGGGTGGGAGACCCAGTACTTC.

Concerning this clonotype: A much larger clone lies one base from this, so it may be a read error. The J gene is TRBJ2-1, the V gene TRBV2; TRBD1 aligns across 11 bases. The J call may be mistaken, given a closer DNA end match to TRBJ2-7. Germline V lookup: CDR1 SNHLY, CDR2 FYNNEI. The CDR3 runs to 15 residues. The CDR3 is CASSGWDRGYNEQYF. The CDR3 DNA is TGTGCCAGCAGTGGATGGGACAGGGGGTACAATGAGCAGTACTTC.

The V and J genes are TRBV25-1 and TRBJ1-1; D not resolved. V lost 1 base and J lost 7, with 16 bases in between. From germline, CDR1 is MGHDK and CDR2 SYGVNS. This CDR3 comprises 15 residues. The CDR3 reads CASSEWAARESEAFF. DNA of the CDR3: TGTGCCAGCAGTGAATGGGCAGCCCGGGAGAGTGAAGCTTTCTTT.

The chain carries TRBV20-1 and TRBJ2-7; TRBD1 matches 10 bases. The CDR3 is 14 residues long. Germline lookup yields CDR1 DFQATT and CDR2 SNEGSKA (reference sequence). V shed 6 bases and J 1 base; nucleotides not matched to a gene: 6. CDR3 loop: CSAYPGQGSYEQYF. The CDR3 coding sequence is TGCAGTGCGTATCCGGGACAGGGGTCCTACGAGCAGTACTTC.

This chain uses TRBV6-5 with TRBJ1-1; D gene ambiguous. Trimming removed 0 bases at V and 3 bases at J, with 5 bases between. This CDR3 is 13 amino acids long. From germline, CDR1 is MNHEY and CDR2 SVGAGI. The CDR3 nucleotides are TGTGCCAGCAGTTACTCCGGCCACACTGAAGCTTTCTTT. Translated, it gives CASSYSGHTEAFF.

This chain joins TRBV5-1 and TRBJ2-7; 10 nucleotides line up with TRBD1. Germline V CDR1 and CDR2: SGHRS, YFSETQ. Unmatched junction bases numbered 12, after V lost 4 bases and J lost 2 bases. The CDR3 runs 17 residues. CDR3 residues: CASSRTVGQGRPYEQYF. The CDR3 DNA reads TGCGCCAGCAGCCGAACCGTGGGACAGGGGCGACCCTACGAGCAGTACTTC.

This rearrangement joins TRBV4-1 to TRBJ1-6; maybe TRBD1 (5 bases). Germline values: CDR1 MGHRA, CDR2 YSYEKL. This CDR3 spans 15 amino acids. The ends were cut back, 2 bases at V and 7 bases at J, with 12 bases in the middle. CDR3 residues: CASSQRGLGNSPLHF. CDR3 sequence (DNA): TGCGCCAGCAGCCAACGGGGCCTCGGGAATTCACCCCTCCACTTT.

This clonotype was seen a handful of times. The rearrangement joins TRBV5-1 to TRBJ2-7; D might be TRBD1 (5 bases). CDR1 is SGHRS, CDR2 YFSETQ, per germline. The CDR3 has 15 residues. V lost 3 bases and J 3 bases, leaving 16 bases between the germline ends. The chain's CDR3 is CASSWLAGSYYEQYF. The CDR3 DNA reads as TGCGCCAGCAGCTGGTTAGCAGGGTCATACTACGAGCAGTACTTC.

V usage is TRBV27 and J usage is TRBJ1-1, with 10 positions matching TRBD1. The CDR3 has 15 residues. The V and J ends lost 6 bases and 6 bases, in that order; junction bases with no gene match: 10. Germline V gene sequence: CDR1 MNHEY, CDR2 SMNVEV (reference sequence). The CDR3 is CASSHWTGGSAEAFF. The CDR3 bases are TGTGCCAGCAGCCACTGGACAGGGGGGAGCGCTGAAGCTTTCTTT.

The V gene is TRBV11-3, the J gene TRBJ2-5, with D possibly being TRBD1 (5 bases). With 1 base removed from V and 1 base from J, the gap between germline ends came to 13 bases. The CDR3 contains 16 residues. Germline loops: CDR1 SGHNT, CDR2 YENEEA. Written as DNA, the CDR3 is TGTGCCAGCAGCTTAGGGGCAGGGATCCCCCAAGAGACCCAGTACTTC. Its translation: CASSLGAGIPQETQYF.

This clonotype has a handful of counts. The J gene is TRBJ1-2, the V gene TRBV7-9; 7 nucleotides align to TRBD1. This CDR3 region has 13 residues. CDR1 SEHNR and CDR2 FQNEAQ come from the germline V gene (reference sequence). This chain's CDR3 is CVGTDLRDYGYTF. The CDR3 coding sequence is TGTGTCGGGACAGACCTTCGGGACTATGGCTACACCTTC. The full variable domain, rest sourced from reference TRBV7-9 and TRBJ1-2, is DTGVSQNPRHKITKRGQNVTFRCDPISEHNRLYWYRQTLGQGPEFLTYFQNEAQLEKSRLLSDRFSAERPKGSFSTLEIQRTEQGDSAMYLCVGTDLRDYGYTFGSGTRLTVV.

The V and J genes are TRBV3-1 and TRBJ2-5; D uncertain. V was shortened by 0 bases and J by 2 bases, with 13 bases between the two germline ends. The CDR3 covers 16 residues. CDR1 is LGHDT, CDR2 YNNKEL, per germline (reference sequence). CDR3 sequence: CASSQDKGNFQETQYF. Written as DNA, the CDR3 is TGTGCCAGCAGCCAAGATAAAGGGAACTTTCAAGAGACCCAGTACTTC.

J is TRBJ1-2 and V is TRBV5-1; a weak D match, TRBD1 (5 bases). Germline-derived CDR1 and CDR2 are SGHRS and YFSETQ. Trimming removed 4 bases at V and 4 bases at J, with 14 bases between. CDR3 length equals 14 residues. DNA for the CDR3: TGCGCCAGCAGCCCGGAGCCAGGGTTCTATGGCTACACCTTC. Its translation is CASSPEPGFYGYTF.

This clonotype has more than one count but fewer than ten. The chain is built from TRBV20-1 and TRBJ2-7, with 10 bases lining up with TRBD1. The CDR3 totals 14 residues. With 0 bases clipped from V and 4 bases from J, the junction kept 3 bases outside the gene matches. Germline CDR1 reads DFQATT; CDR2 reads SNEGSKA (reference sequence). CDR3 loop: CSARDPGQGYEQYF. Written as DNA, the CDR3 is TGCAGTGCTAGAGATCCGGGACAGGGGTACGAGCAGTACTTC.

This clonotype was counted between two and nine times. The chain has TRBV2 and TRBJ2-1; 11 bases agree with TRBD2. CDR3 length: 15 residues. V lost 4 bases to trimming and J lost 9 bases; unmatched junction nucleotides: 8. Germline V gene lookup returns CDR1 SNHLY and CDR2 FYNNEI. This chain's CDR3 is CASSVDSGGAGEQFF. CDR3 in DNA: TGTGCCAGCAGTGTGGATAGCGGGGGGGCGGGTGAGCAGTTCTTC.

This clonotype was found once. The V and J genes are TRBV10-3 and TRBJ1-1; D is perhaps TRBD1 (5 bases). This CDR3 is 14 amino acids long. Germline V lookup: CDR1 ENHRY, CDR2 SYGVKD. V was clipped by 6 bases and J by 3 bases, with 14 bases between them. In DNA form, the CDR3 reads TGTGCCATCAGAGGCACGGGACCGGACACTGAAGCTTTCTTT. Its translation is CAIRGTGPDTEAFF.

The chain employs TRBV20-1 and TRBJ2-6; either TRBD1 or TRBD2 may supply D (6 bases each). The CDR3 runs 17 residues. Per the germline V gene, CDR1 is DFQATT and CDR2 is SNEGSKA (reference sequence). The V end lost 3 bases, the J end lost 2 bases, and 17 bases lay between the germline ends. The CDR3 DNA sequence: TGCAGTGCTAGGGGGCGGGGACATCATGCTGGGGCCAACGTCCTGACTTTC. As protein: CSARGRGHHAGANVLTF.

This clonotype was detected many times. This sequence joins TRBV30 and TRBJ1-2, with TRBD1 identical over 10 bases. The CDR3 loop spans 14 amino acids. Trimming at V came to 8 bases and at J to 3 bases, leaving 9 bases not matched to a gene. Germline CDR1 is GTSNPN and CDR2 is SVGIG (reference sequence). The CDR3 DNA follows: TGTGCCGACGACAGGGGGCGGCCGGACTATGGCTACACCTTC. Protein: CADDRGRPDYGYTF.

The rearrangement uses TRBV4-1 and TRBJ2-5, with D tentatively TRBD2 (6 bases). The CDR3 covers 16 residues. V lost 2 bases and J lost 0, with 13 bases in between. Germline CDR1 MGHRA, CDR2 YSYEKL. CDR3 nucleotide sequence: TGCGCCAGCAGCCAACCCGGGGGTATTGACCAAGAGACCCAGTACTTC. Its protein is CASSQPGGIDQETQYF.

This clonotype was detected a few times. The DNA for the CDR3 is TGTGCCACCAGCAGAGATCTATCAGGGAGCAGCGAGCAGTACTTC. Residues: CATSRDLSGSSEQYF. The chain couples TRBV15 to TRBJ2-4; possibly TRBD1 or TRBD2 for D (5 bases each). The J call may be mistaken, given a closer DNA end match to TRBJ2-7. The CDR3 sequence is 15 residues long. CDR1 LNHNV and CDR2 YYDKDF come from the germline V gene (reference sequence).